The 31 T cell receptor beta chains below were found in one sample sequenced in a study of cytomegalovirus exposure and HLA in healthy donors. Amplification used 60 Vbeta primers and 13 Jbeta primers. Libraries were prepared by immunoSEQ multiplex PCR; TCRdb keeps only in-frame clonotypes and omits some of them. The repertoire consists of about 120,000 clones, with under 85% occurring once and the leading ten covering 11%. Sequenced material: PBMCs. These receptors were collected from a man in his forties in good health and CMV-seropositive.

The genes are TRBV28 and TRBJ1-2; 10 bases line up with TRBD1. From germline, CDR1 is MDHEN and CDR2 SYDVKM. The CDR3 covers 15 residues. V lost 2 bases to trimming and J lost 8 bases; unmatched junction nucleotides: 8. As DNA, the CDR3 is TGTGCCAGCAGTTTACTAGCCGGGACAGGGGAAGGCTACACCTTC. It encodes CASSLLAGTGEGYTF.

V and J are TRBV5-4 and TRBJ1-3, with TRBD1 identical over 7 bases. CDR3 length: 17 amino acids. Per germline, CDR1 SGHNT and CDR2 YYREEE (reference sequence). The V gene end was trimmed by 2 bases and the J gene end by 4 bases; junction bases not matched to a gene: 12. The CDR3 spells CASSFGLGGQGGNTIYF. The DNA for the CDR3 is TGTGCCAGCAGCTTCGGTTTAGGGGGCCAGGGGGGAAACACCATATATTTT.

CDR3: CASSLDRGGSPLHF. The CDR3 DNA is TGTGCCAGCAGCCTAGACAGGGGAGGTTCACCCCTCCACTTT. The chain has TRBV2 and TRBJ1-6, with 8 bases that match TRBD1. Trimming removed 6 bases from V and 9 bases from J; junction bases left unmatched: 7. This CDR3 comprises 14 residues. Germline CDR1 SNHLY, CDR2 FYNNEI.

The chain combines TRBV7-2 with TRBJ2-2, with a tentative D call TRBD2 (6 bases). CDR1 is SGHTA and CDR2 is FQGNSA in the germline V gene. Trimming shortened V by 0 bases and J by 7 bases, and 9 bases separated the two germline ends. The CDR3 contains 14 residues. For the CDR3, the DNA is TGTGCCAGCAGCTTAGCGGGGGGTAACGGGGAGCTGTTTTTT. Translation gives CASSLAGGNGELFF. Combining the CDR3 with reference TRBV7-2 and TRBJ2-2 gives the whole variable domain GAGVSQSPSNKVTEKGKDVELRCDPISGHTALYWYRQSLGQGLEFLIYFQGNSAPDKSGLPSDRFSAERTGGSVSTLTIQRTQQEDSAVYLCASSLAGGNGELFFGEGSRLTVL.

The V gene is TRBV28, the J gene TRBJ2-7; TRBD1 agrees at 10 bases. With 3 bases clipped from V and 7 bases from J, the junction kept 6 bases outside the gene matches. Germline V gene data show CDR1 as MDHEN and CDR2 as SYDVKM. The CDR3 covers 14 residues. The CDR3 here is CASSFRGTGVEQYF. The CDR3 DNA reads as TGTGCCAGCAGTTTCAGGGGGACAGGGGTTGAGCAGTACTTC.

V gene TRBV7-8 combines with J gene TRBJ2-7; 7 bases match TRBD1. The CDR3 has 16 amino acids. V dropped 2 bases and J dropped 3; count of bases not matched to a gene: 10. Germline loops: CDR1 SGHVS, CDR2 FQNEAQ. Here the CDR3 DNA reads TGTGCCAGCAGCTTATCCCTGGGACAGCAGAGCTACGAGCAGTACTTC. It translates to CASSLSLGQQSYEQYF. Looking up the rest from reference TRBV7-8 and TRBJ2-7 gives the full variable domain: GAGVSQSPRYKVAKRGQDVALRCDPISGHVSLFWYQQALGQGPEFLTYFQNEAQLDKSGLPSDRFFAERPEGSVSTLKIQRTQQEDSAVYLCASSLSLGQQSYEQYFGPGTRLTVT.

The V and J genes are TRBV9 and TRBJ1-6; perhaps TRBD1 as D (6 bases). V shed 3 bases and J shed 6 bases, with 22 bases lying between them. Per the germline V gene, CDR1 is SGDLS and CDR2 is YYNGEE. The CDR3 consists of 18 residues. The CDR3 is CASSGDSGGAGPNSPLHF. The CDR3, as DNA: TGTGCCAGCAGCGGGGATAGCGGGGGCGCAGGACCTAATTCACCCCTCCACTTT.

This CDR3 reads CASTTRDSHSPLHF. CDR3 bases: TGTGCCAGCACCACGAGGGACAGCCATTCACCCCTCCACTTT. V is TRBV6-5 and J is TRBJ1-6; 7 bases map to TRBD1. Germline V gene lookup returns CDR1 MNHEY and CDR2 SVGAGI. The J segment lost 8 bases and the V segment lost 7 bases, leaving 8 bases of the junction unmatched. The CDR3 loop spans 14 amino acids.

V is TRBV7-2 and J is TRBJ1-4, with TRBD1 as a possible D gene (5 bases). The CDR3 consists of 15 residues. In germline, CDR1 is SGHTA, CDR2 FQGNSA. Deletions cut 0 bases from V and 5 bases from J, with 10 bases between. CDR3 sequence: CASSLARGWNEKLFF. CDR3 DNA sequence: TGTGCCAGCAGCTTAGCGCGGGGGTGGAATGAAAAACTGTTTTTT.

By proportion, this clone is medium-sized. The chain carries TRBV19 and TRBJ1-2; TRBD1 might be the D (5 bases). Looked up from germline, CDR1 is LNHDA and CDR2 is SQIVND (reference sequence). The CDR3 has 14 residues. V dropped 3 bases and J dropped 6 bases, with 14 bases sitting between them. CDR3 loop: CASSMGQGGHGYTF. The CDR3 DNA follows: TGTGCCAGTAGTATGGGGCAGGGTGGCCATGGCTACACCTTC.

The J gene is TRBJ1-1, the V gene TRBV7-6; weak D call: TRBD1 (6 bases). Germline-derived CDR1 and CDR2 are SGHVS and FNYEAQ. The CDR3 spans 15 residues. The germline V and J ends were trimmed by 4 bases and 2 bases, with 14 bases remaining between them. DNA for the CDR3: TGTGCCAGCAGCTCGGAGGCAGGGACAAACACTGAAGCTTTCTTT. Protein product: CASSSEAGTNTEAFF.

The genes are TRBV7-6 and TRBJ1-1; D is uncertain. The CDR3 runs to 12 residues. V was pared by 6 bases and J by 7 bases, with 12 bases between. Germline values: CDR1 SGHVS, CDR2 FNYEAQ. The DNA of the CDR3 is TGTGCCAGCAGTATTGCCGGGAGTGAAGCTTTCTTT. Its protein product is CASSIAGSEAFF.

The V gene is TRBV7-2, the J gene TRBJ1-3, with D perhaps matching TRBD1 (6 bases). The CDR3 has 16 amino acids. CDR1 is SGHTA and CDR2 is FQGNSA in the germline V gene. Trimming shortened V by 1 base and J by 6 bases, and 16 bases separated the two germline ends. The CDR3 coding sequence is TGTGCCAGCAGCTTAGGTGTAGTGGGGGCGCCAAACACCATATATTTT. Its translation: CASSLGVVGAPNTIYF. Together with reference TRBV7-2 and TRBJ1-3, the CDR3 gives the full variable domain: GAGVSQSPSNKVTEKGKDVELRCDPISGHTALYWYRQSLGQGLEFLIYFQGNSAPDKSGLPSDRFSAERTGGSVSTLTIQRTQQEDSAVYLCASSLGVVGAPNTIYFGEGSWLTVV.

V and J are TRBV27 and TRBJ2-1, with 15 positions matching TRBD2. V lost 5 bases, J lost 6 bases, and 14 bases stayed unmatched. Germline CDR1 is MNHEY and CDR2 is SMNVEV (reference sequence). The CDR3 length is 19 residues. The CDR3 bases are TGTGCCAGCAGTCCACCTGGACTAGCGGGGGGGTTGTTACGCAATGAGCAGTTCTTC. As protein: CASSPPGLAGGLLRNEQFF.

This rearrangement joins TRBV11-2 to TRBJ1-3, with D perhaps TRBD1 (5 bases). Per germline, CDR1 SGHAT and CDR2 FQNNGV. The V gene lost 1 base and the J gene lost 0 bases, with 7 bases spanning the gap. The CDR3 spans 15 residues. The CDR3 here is CASSLGDFSGNTIYF. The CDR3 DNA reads TGTGCCAGCAGCTTAGGGGACTTCTCTGGAAACACCATATATTTT.

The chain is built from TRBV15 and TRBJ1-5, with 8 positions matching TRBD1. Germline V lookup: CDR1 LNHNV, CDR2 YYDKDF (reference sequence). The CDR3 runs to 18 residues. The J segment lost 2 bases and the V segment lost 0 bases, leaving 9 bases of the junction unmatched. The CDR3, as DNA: TGTGCCACCAGCAGAGACCGTGACAGGGGAAGAGGCAATCAGCCCCAGCATTTT. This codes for CATSRDRDRGRGNQPQHF.

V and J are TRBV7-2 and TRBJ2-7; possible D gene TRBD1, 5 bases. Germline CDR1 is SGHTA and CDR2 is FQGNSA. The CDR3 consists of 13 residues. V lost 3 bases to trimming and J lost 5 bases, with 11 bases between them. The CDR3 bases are TGTGCCAGCAGCTTCCCAGGGTATGACGAGCAGTACTTC. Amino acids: CASSFPGYDEQYF.

CDR3 sequence (DNA): TGTGCCAGCAGTCCAGTAGTGCAGGGGACCCAGTACTTC. It encodes CASSPVVQGTQYF. The chain combines TRBV28 with TRBJ2-5, with D maybe TRBD1 (5 bases). This CDR3 contains 13 residues. Trimming removed 5 bases at V and 7 bases at J, with 14 bases between. Per the germline V gene, CDR1 is MDHEN and CDR2 is SYDVKM. Filled out from reference TRBV28 and TRBJ2-5, the complete variable domain reads DVKVTQSSRYLVKRTGEKVFLECVQDMDHENMFWYRQDPGLGLRLIYFSYDVKMKEKGDIPEGYSVSREKKERFSLILESASTNQTSMYLCASSPVVQGTQYFGPGTRLLVL.

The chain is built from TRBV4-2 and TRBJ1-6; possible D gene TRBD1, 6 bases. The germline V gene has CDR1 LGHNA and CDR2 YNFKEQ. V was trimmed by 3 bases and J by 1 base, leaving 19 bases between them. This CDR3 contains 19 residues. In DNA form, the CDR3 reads TGTGCCAGCAGCCATGCCCCCGGCGGGGGCGCTTCCTATAATTCACCCCTCCACTTT. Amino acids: CASSHAPGGGASYNSPLHF.

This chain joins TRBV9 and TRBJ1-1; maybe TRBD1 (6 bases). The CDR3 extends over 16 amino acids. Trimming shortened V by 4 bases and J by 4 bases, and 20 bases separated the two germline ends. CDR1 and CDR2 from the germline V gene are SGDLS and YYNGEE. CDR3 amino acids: CASSTGTPRGSTEAFF. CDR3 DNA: TGTGCCAGCAGCACCGGGACACCCCGAGGGAGCACTGAAGCTTTCTTT. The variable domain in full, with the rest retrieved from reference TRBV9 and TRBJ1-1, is DSGVTQTPKHLITATGQRVTLRCSPRSGDLSVYWYQQSLDQGLQFLIQYYNGEERAKGNILERFSAQQFPDLHSELNLSSLELGDSALYFCASSTGTPRGSTEAFFGQGTRLTVV.

CDR3 in amino acids: CASRPSRAPGNTIYF. DNA for the CDR3: TGTGCCAGTAGGCCATCCAGGGCTCCTGGAAACACCATATATTTT. The chain employs TRBV19 and TRBJ1-3, with a tentative D call TRBD1 (5 bases). CDR1 and CDR2 from the germline V gene are LNHDA and SQIVND (reference sequence). CDR3 size: 15 residues. Deletions cut 6 bases from V and 2 bases from J, with 14 bases between.

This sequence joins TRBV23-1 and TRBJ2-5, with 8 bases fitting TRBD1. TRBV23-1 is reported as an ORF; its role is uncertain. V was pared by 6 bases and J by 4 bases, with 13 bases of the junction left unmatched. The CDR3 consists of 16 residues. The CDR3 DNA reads TGCGCCAGCAGCCAGGGGGCCCAGGGGGAGCGAGAGACCCAGTACTTC. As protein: CASSQGAQGERETQYF.

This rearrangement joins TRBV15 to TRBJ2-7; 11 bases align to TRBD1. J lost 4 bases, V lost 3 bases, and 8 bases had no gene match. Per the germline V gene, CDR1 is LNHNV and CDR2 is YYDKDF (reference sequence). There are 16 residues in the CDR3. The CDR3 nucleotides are TGTGCCACCAGCAGGTCTTCGGACAGGGGGCGTTACGAGCAGTACTTC. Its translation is CATSRSSDRGRYEQYF.

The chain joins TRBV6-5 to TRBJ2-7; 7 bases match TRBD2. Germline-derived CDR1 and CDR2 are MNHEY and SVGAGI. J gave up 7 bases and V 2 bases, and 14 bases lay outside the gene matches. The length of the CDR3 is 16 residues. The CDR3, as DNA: TGTGCCAGCAGTTACCTGGGGGAGGGCATCGACTTTGAGCAGTACTTC. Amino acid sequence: CASSYLGEGIDFEQYF.

CDR3: CASSEQQTNQPQHF. In DNA form, the CDR3 reads TGTGCCAGCAGTGAACAGCAGACTAATCAGCCCCAGCATTTT. The chain joins TRBV6-1 to TRBJ1-5; no clear D. This CDR3 has 14 amino acids. The germline V and J ends were trimmed by 2 bases and 4 bases, with 9 bases remaining between them. Germline CDR1 is MNHNS and CDR2 is SASEGT.

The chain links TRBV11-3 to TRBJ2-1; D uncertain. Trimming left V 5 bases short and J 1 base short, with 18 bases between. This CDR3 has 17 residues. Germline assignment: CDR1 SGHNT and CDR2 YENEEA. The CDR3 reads CASSPAPGSGSYNEQFF. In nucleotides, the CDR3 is TGTGCCAGCAGCCCGGCCCCGGGTTCCGGGTCCTACAATGAGCAGTTCTTC.

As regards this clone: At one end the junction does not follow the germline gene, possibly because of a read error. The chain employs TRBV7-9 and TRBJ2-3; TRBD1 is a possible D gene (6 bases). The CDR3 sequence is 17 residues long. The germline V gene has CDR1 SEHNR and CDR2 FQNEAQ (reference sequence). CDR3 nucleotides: TGTTCCAGCAGCTTAACCTATAAAGGACAGAACACAGATACGCAGTATTTT. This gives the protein CSSSLTYKGQNTDTQYF.

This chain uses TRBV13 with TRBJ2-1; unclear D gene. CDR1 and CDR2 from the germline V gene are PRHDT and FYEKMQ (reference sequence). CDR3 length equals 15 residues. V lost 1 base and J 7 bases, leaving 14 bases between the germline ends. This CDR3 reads CASSLEQTPGNEQFF. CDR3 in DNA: TGTGCCAGCAGCTTAGAACAAACCCCCGGGAATGAGCAGTTCTTC.

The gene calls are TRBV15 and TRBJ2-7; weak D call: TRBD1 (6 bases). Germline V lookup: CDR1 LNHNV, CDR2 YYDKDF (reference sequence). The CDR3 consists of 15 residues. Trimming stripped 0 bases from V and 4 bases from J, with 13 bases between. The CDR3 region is CATSRDGGRGYEQYF. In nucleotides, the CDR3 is TGTGCCACCAGCAGAGATGGGGGCCGAGGGTACGAGCAGTACTTC.

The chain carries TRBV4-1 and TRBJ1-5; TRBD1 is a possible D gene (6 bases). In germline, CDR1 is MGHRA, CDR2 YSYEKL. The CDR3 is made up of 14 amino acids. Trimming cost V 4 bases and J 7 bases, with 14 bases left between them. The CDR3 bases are TGCGCCAGCAGCCGAAATACAGGGTCGCAGCCCCAGCATTTT. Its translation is CASSRNTGSQPQHF.

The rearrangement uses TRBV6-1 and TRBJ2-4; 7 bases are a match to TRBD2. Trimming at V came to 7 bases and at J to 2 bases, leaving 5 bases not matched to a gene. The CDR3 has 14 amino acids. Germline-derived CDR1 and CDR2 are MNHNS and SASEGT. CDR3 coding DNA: TGTGCCAGCAATCGGCGGGGGTCCAAAAACATTCAGTACTTC. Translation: CASNRRGSKNIQYF.